The rows below give T cell receptor beta chains drawn from one sample of a study of T cell responses to AZD1222 COVID-19 vaccine. The assay was immunoSEQ multiplex PCR, and TCRdb's table has in-frame clones only and misses some. This table holds approximately 80,000 clones, approximately 88% found once. The specimen comprised peripheral blood, sampled on day 0 of MenACWY control vaccination. Receptors were obtained from an adult in good health. CDR3s leave out the opening cysteine and the closing phenylalanine or tryptophan.

TRBV27	ASSSGQIKNQPQH
TRBV11-2	ASSLKYGANVLT
TRBV2	ASSDYPTGLTSSYNSPLH
TRBV5-1	ASSLGYGDRVNTEAF
TRBV19	ASMPDSASNQPQH
TRBV30	AWSVGGAGDTQY
TRBV19	ASSKAGYGYT
TRBV4-1	ASSRASGGAPSYEQY
TRBV9	ASSVEDTYNEQF
TRBV30	ARTGEGTGANVLT
TRBV23-1	ASSPPGQGQEKLF
TRBV4-3	ASSQARGLQETQY
TRBV2	ASRVSSGGVIDTQY
TRBV30	AWRGSGIRGYT
TRBV14	ASSQEVFGTPNTGELF
TRBV28	ATLGGYGYT
TRBV6-5	ASRDRGSPSPLH
TRBV30	AWSGKGNQPQH
TRBV28	ASSLSVTNQPQH
TRBV9	ASSVAVGPSGGPGAQY
TRBV9	ASSASAVTYEQY
TRBV7-2	ASSTDANYGYT
TRBV7-3	ASSSHDPTGANTEAF
TRBV6-2/TRBV6-3	ASSYTGAGGGYT